These 26 T cell receptor beta chains were all obtained from the same sample, sequenced in a study of control samples from healthy donors and cancer patients. Some clones are missing from TCRdb's copy, which holds only in-frame ones; the method was immunoSEQ multiplex PCR. The sample contains 400,000 to 500,000 clones, about nine tenths of which appear only once. Sequenced sample: PBMCs. All receptors come from a man aged 35 to 55 with head and neck cancer.

J is TRBJ1-5 and V is TRBV6-2 or TRBV6-3; maybe TRBD1 (5 bases). The length of the CDR3 is 18 residues. Deletions cut 3 bases from V and 0 bases from J, with 18 bases between. CDR1 MNHEY and CDR2 SVGEGT come from the germline V gene. Here the CDR3 reads CASSYHTLSTDSNQPQHF. The CDR3 DNA follows: TGTGCCAGCAGTTATCACACCCTCTCGACAGATAGCAATCAGCCCCAGCATTTT.

This clone was detected only a few times. The genes are TRBV10-3 and TRBJ1-2; TRBD1 agrees at 10 bases. The CDR3 spans 18 residues. V lost 0 bases, J lost 8 bases, and 15 bases stayed unmatched. Germline CDR1 reads ENHRY; CDR2 reads SYGVKD. The CDR3 DNA is TGTGCCATCAGTGAGTCGGCTGGAGGGACAGGGGCCGGACGAGGCTACACCTTC. Amino acids: CAISESAGGTGAGRGYTF.

The chain combines TRBV6-5 with TRBJ2-3; 10 nucleotides match TRBD1. In germline, CDR1 is MNHEY, CDR2 SVGAGI. The ends lost 4 bases at V and 1 base at J; junction bases unmatched: 2. The length of the CDR3 is 15 residues. DNA of the CDR3: TGTGCCAGCAGTTCCGGGACAGGGGGCACAGATACGCAGTATTTT. Its protein product is CASSSGTGGTDTQYF.

This clone was picked up one time. The chain recombines TRBV19 with TRBJ2-2; possibly TRBD2 for D (5 bases). V lost 5 bases, J lost 5 bases, and 12 bases lay in between. This CDR3 is 14 amino acids long. Germline CDR1 LNHDA, CDR2 SQIVND (reference sequence). The CDR3 DNA reads TGTGCCAGTAGTCGAGGGAGTGGAACCGGGGAGCTGTTTTTT. This translates into CASSRGSGTGELFF.

This chain uses TRBV19 with TRBJ1-5, with 8 bases that match TRBD1. The junction had 11 bases not matched to a gene; V was cut back by 7 bases and J by 6 bases. Per germline, CDR1 LNHDA and CDR2 SQIVND (reference sequence). The CDR3 is made up of 15 amino acids. The CDR3 DNA reads TGTGCCAGTAAGCTCGACAGGGGTTCTTTTCAGCCCCAGCATTTT. Translating it yields CASKLDRGSFQPQHF.

The chain uses TRBV29-1 and TRBJ2-7; TRBD2 is a possible D gene (7 bases). The CDR3 sequence is 16 residues long. The V end was cut by 5 bases, the J end by 3 bases, with 23 bases between. CDR1 SQVTM and CDR2 ANQGSEA come from the germline V gene. CDR3 loop: CSVRGGGVSTHYEQYF. In DNA form, the CDR3 reads TGCAGCGTTAGGGGAGGGGGGGTTTCGACCCACTACGAGCAGTACTTC.

This rearrangement joins TRBV7-8 to TRBJ2-7, with 7 positions matching TRBD2. From germline, CDR1 is SGHVS and CDR2 FQNEAQ. This CDR3 is 15 amino acids long. The trim removed 2 bases at V and 2 bases at J, leaving 6 bases unmatched. The CDR3 bases are TGTGCCAGCAGCTTACGGCTAGCGGAGACCTACGAGCAGTACTTC. It specifies CASSLRLAETYEQYF.

The V gene is TRBV4-3, the J gene TRBJ1-1; D perhaps matches TRBD1 (5 bases). This CDR3 contains 16 residues. Germline V lookup: CDR1 LGHNA, CDR2 YSLEER. V gave up 1 base and J gave up 1 base, with 13 bases separating them. For the CDR3, the DNA is TGCGCCAGCAGCCAAGTGTACGGGACTCCGAACACTGAAGCTTTCTTT. As protein: CASSQVYGTPNTEAFF.

The chain employs TRBV5-6 and TRBJ2-1; tentative D call: TRBD1 (6 bases). V was clipped by 0 bases and J by 4 bases, with 17 bases between them. This CDR3 contains 17 residues. CDR1 and CDR2 (germline): SGHDT, YYEEEE. In nucleotides, the CDR3 is TGTGCCAGCAGCTTGGTGGGTCGGGACATTACTTACAATGAGCAGTTCTTC. It encodes CASSLVGRDITYNEQFF. The variable domain in full, with the rest retrieved from reference TRBV5-6 and TRBJ2-1, is DAGVTQSPTHLIKTRGQQVTLRCSPKSGHDTVSWYQQALGQGPQFIFQYYEEEERQRGNFPDRFSGHQFPNYSSELNVNALLLGDSALYLCASSLVGRDITYNEQFFGPGTRLTVL.

The gene calls are TRBV14 and TRBJ2-5; D perhaps matches TRBD1 (6 bases). The CDR3 consists of 13 residues. V lost 3 bases to trimming and J lost 5 bases, with 10 bases between them. Germline V gene sequence: CDR1 SGHDN, CDR2 FVKESK. CDR3: CASSQRGTETQYF. The CDR3 nucleotides read TGTGCCAGCAGCCAGAGGGGGACGGAGACCCAGTACTTC.

The genes are TRBV5-4 and TRBJ1-6; 7 nucleotides agree with TRBD1. The J segment lost 8 bases and the V segment lost 4 bases, leaving 15 bases of the junction unmatched. Looked up from germline, CDR1 is SGHNT and CDR2 is YYREEE (reference sequence). This CDR3 is built from 17 residues. Here the CDR3 reads CASSQDPRDSDYSPLHF. The CDR3 DNA reads as TGTGCCAGCAGCCAAGACCCCCGGGACAGTGACTATTCACCCCTCCACTTT.

The CDR3 DNA sequence: TGTGCCTGGAGTCTCGCCCTGGGGGTTGAAAAACTGTTTTTT. Its translation is CAWSLALGVEKLFF. The rearrangement joins TRBV30 to TRBJ1-4; D is possibly TRBD1 (5 bases). Germline CDR1 is GTSNPN and CDR2 is SVGIG (reference sequence). The CDR3 sequence is 14 residues long. V lost 2 bases to trimming and J lost 7 bases, with 14 bases between them.

The chain carries TRBV7-8 and TRBJ2-7; 7 nucleotides agree with TRBD1. The V and J ends lost 5 bases and 0 bases, in that order; junction bases with no gene match: 10. Germline lookup yields CDR1 SGHVS and CDR2 FQNEAQ. This CDR3 comprises 16 residues. The CDR3 DNA reads as TGTGCCAGCAGCCGCCGGGACAGTAAGAGCTCCTACGAGCAGTACTTC. As protein: CASSRRDSKSSYEQYF. The full variable domain, with the rest looked up from reference TRBV7-8 and TRBJ2-7, is GAGVSQSPRYKVAKRGQDVALRCDPISGHVSLFWYQQALGQGPEFLTYFQNEAQLDKSGLPSDRFFAERPEGSVSTLKIQRTQQEDSAVYLCASSRRDSKSSYEQYFGPGTRLTVT.

The V and J genes are TRBV29-1 and TRBJ1-1; D remains ambiguous. This CDR3 comprises 13 residues. Germline CDR1 SQVTM, CDR2 ANQGSEA. V dropped 2 bases and J dropped 2 bases, with 9 bases sitting between them. CDR3 bases: TGCAGCGTTGAATCAGAGAGTAACACTGAAGCTTTCTTT. The encoded protein is CSVESESNTEAFF.

This sequence joins TRBV6-5 and TRBJ2-7; D gene ambiguous. The V end was cut by 4 bases, the J end by 0 bases, with 10 bases between. The CDR3 length is 14 residues. CDR1 and CDR2 (germline): MNHEY, SVGAGI. CDR3 region: CASSSQFGSYEQYF. The CDR3 DNA is TGTGCCAGCAGTTCCCAATTCGGCTCCTACGAGCAGTACTTC.

This sequence joins TRBV5-1 and TRBJ2-1; D gene unclear. The germline V gene has CDR1 SGHRS and CDR2 YFSETQ. Trimming cost V 0 bases and J 3 bases, with 7 bases left between them. This CDR3 has 14 residues. The chain's CDR3 is CASSLDVLYNEQFF. For the CDR3, the DNA is TGCGCCAGCAGCTTGGACGTCCTCTACAATGAGCAGTTCTTC.

V gene TRBV11-1 combines with J gene TRBJ2-5; the D is unclear. The length of the CDR3 is 14 residues. V gave up 4 bases and J gave up 0 bases, with 9 bases separating them. Germline V gene sequence: CDR1 SGHAT, CDR2 FQDESV (reference sequence). As DNA, the CDR3 is TGTGCCAGCAGCTACGACTGGTACCAAGAGACCCAGTACTTC. Protein product: CASSYDWYQETQYF.

The rearrangement links TRBV9 to TRBJ1-1; TRBD1 is a possible D gene (6 bases). The CDR3 contains 16 residues. Trimming pared 3 bases from V and 1 base from J, leaving 16 bases between. Per the germline V gene, CDR1 is SGDLS and CDR2 is YYNGEE. CDR3 DNA sequence: TGTGCCAGCAGCGGATCGAGCCGGGGGGCGAACACTGAAGCTTTCTTT. This gives the protein CASSGSSRGANTEAFF.

The chain employs TRBV5-1 and TRBJ2-5, with a weak D call TRBD1 (6 bases). Looked up from germline, CDR1 is SGHRS and CDR2 is YFSETQ. CDR3 length: 16 amino acids. V lost 0 bases and J lost 3, with 15 bases in between. CDR3 amino acids: CASSLALRQGKETQYF. CDR3 nucleotide sequence: TGCGCCAGCAGCTTGGCCTTACGGCAGGGGAAAGAGACCCAGTACTTC.

This clone showed up just once. The chain carries TRBV6-5 and TRBJ1-1, with a weak D call TRBD1 (6 bases). The CDR3 length is 14 residues. The germline V gene encodes CDR1 MNHEY and CDR2 SVGAGI. Between the trimmed V and J ends, which lost 4 bases and 10 bases, there was a span of 19 bases. The CDR3 reads CASSLGQTGTVAFF. The CDR3 DNA follows: TGTGCCAGCAGTTTGGGCCAGACAGGTACGGTAGCTTTCTTT.

The chain combines TRBV6-6 with TRBJ1-5; the D is unclear. Trimming cost V 6 bases and J 4 bases, with 10 bases left between them. CDR1 and CDR2 from the germline V gene are MNHNY and SVGAGI (reference sequence). The CDR3 covers 13 residues. The CDR3 here is CASSPGPNQPQHF. The CDR3 DNA reads as TGTGCCAGCAGCCCTGGGCCAAATCAGCCCCAGCATTTT.

The CDR3 protein is CASSTARDSTNEKLFF. DNA of the CDR3: TGTGCCAGCAGTACGGCCCGGGACTCTACTAATGAAAAACTGTTTTTT. This chain links TRBV28 with TRBJ1-4, with D possibly TRBD1 on 5 matching bases. This CDR3 is built from 16 residues. V was clipped by 5 bases and J by 2 bases, with 15 bases between them. Germline V gene lookup returns CDR1 MDHEN and CDR2 SYDVKM.

This clone was observed once. The chain joins TRBV2 to TRBJ2-5; D is perhaps TRBD2 (6 bases). CDR3 length equals 13 residues. V lost 10 bases and J lost 1, with 13 bases in between. Looked up from germline, CDR1 is SNHLY and CDR2 is FYNNEI. CDR3 coding DNA: TGTGCCACTGCCAGGGAGGCCCAAGAGACCCAGTACTTC. Translating gives CATAREAQETQYF. Combining the CDR3 with reference TRBV2 and TRBJ2-5 gives the whole variable domain EPEVTQTPSHQVTQMGQEVILRCVPISNHLYFYWYRQILGQKVEFLVSFYNNEISEKSEIFDDQFSVERPDGSNFTLKIRSTKLEDSAMYFCATAREAQETQYFGPGTRLLVL.

The chain links TRBV7-2 to TRBJ1-2; TRBD1 matches at 8 bases. V was pared by 3 bases and J by 6 bases, with 3 bases of the junction left unmatched. In germline, CDR1 is SGHTA, CDR2 FQGNSA. The length of the CDR3 is 13 residues. CDR3 sequence (DNA): TGTGCCAGCAGCTTGGACAGGGAAGATGGCTACACCTTC. Translating gives CASSLDREDGYTF.

The chain has TRBV25-1 and TRBJ2-2; 9 nucleotides line up with TRBD1. The CDR3 length is 14 residues. The junction had 5 bases not matched to a gene; V was cut back by 8 bases and J by 4 bases. Germline values: CDR1 MGHDK, CDR2 SYGVNS. Written as DNA, the CDR3 is TGTGCCAGCGGGACAGGGTTCGGCACCGGGGAGCTGTTTTTT. Residues: CASGTGFGTGELFF.

V gene TRBV3-1 (or the pseudogene TRBV3-2) combines with J gene TRBJ1-2, with 8 bases aligning to TRBD1. CDR1 LGHDT and CDR2 YNNKEL come from the germline V gene (reference sequence). V shed 0 bases and J 4 bases; nucleotides not matched to a gene: 4. There are 15 residues in the CDR3. The CDR3 DNA reads TGTGCCAGCAGCCAAGACTGGACAGGGCTCTATGGCTACACCTTC. Protein: CASSQDWTGLYGYTF.